Listed below are T cell receptor beta chains from one sample, sequenced in a study of blood T cell repertoires in COVID-19. Sequencing was performed with immunoSEQ multiplex PCR; in TCRdb, only in-frame clones are kept and a portion is missing. The sample carries some 150,000 clones, roughly four fifths recorded once. The sequenced material came from peripheral blood. The receptor source for this set is a woman aged 55-69 years with acute or convalescent COVID-19. Each CDR3 is given with its conserved first and last residue. The D gene is left open where the match is weak. Clone size appears in some rows only: once, few, many, or a class for an expanded clone.

cdr3_aa: CASSLQASIWNEQFF; cdr3_nt: TGTGCCAGCAGTTTACAGGCTAGCATTTGGAATGAGCAGTTCTTC; clone_size: once; d_call: .; v_call: TRBV27; j_call: TRBJ2-1
cdr3_aa: CASSLSLAGEGEQYF; cdr3_nt: TGCGCCAGCAGCTTGTCACTAGCGGGAGAAGGCGAGCAGTACTTC; clone_size: .; d_call: TRBD2; v_call: TRBV5-1; j_call: TRBJ2-7
cdr3_aa: CASSAGTRNNEQFF; cdr3_nt: TGTGCCAGCAGCGCCGGGACTAGGAACAATGAGCAGTTCTTC; clone_size: .; d_call: TRBD2; v_call: TRBV7-9; j_call: TRBJ2-1
cdr3_aa: CASSVQGYNEQFF; cdr3_nt: TGTGCCAGCAGCGTGCAGGGCTACAATGAGCAGTTCTTC; clone_size: .; d_call: .; v_call: TRBV9; j_call: TRBJ2-1
cdr3_aa: CARGTEGYTF; cdr3_nt: TGTGCCAGAGGGACAGAAGGCTACACCTTC; clone_size: once; d_call: TRBD1; v_call: TRBV9; j_call: TRBJ1-2
cdr3_aa: CASRVQGAMIQPQHF; cdr3_nt: TGTGCCAGTAGGGTACAGGGGGCGATGATTCAGCCCCAGCATTTT; clone_size: once; d_call: TRBD1; v_call: TRBV19; j_call: TRBJ1-5
cdr3_aa: CASSPQGANTGELFF; cdr3_nt: TGTGCCAGCAGTCCTCAGGGGGCGAACACCGGGGAGCTGTTTTTT; clone_size: .; d_call: TRBD1; v_call: TRBV6-4; j_call: TRBJ2-2
cdr3_aa: CASSSGGEGAFF; cdr3_nt: TGCGCCAGCAGCTCAGGGGGAGAGGGAGCTTTCTTT; clone_size: .; d_call: TRBD1; v_call: TRBV5-1; j_call: TRBJ1-1
cdr3_aa: CASSHQQAQGTEAFF; cdr3_nt: TGCGCCAGCAGCCATCAACAGGCCCAGGGCACTGAAGCTTTCTTT; clone_size: .; d_call: .; v_call: TRBV5-1; j_call: TRBJ1-1
cdr3_aa: CASSEARLAGAETQYF; cdr3_nt: TGTGCCAGCAGTGAAGCGCGGCTAGCGGGAGCAGAGACCCAGTACTTC; clone_size: .; d_call: TRBD2; v_call: TRBV2; j_call: TRBJ2-5
cdr3_aa: CASSHYPGGEQFF; cdr3_nt: TGTGCCAGCAGCCATTACCCGGGAGGAGAGCAGTTCTTC; clone_size: .; d_call: TRBD2; v_call: TRBV14; j_call: TRBJ2-1
cdr3_aa: CASSQDSYGYTF; cdr3_nt: TGTGCCAGCAGCCAAGACAGCTATGGCTACACCTTC; clone_size: few; d_call: .; v_call: TRBV5-4; j_call: TRBJ1-2
cdr3_aa: CASSSGQPNTEAFF; cdr3_nt: TGCGCCAGCAGCTCGGGACAGCCCAACACTGAAGCTTTCTTT; clone_size: .; d_call: TRBD1; v_call: TRBV5-1; j_call: TRBJ1-1
cdr3_aa: CASRLEMGQIYNSPLHF; cdr3_nt: TGTGCAAGTCGCTTAGAAATGGGACAGATTTATAATTCACCCCTCCACTTT; clone_size: .; d_call: .; v_call: TRBV12-2; j_call: TRBJ1-6
cdr3_aa: CASSSISRGYASYEQYF; cdr3_nt: TGTGCCAGCAGCTCAATTTCCCGCGGATATGCCTCCTACGAGCAGTACTTC; clone_size: .; d_call: .; v_call: TRBV7-9; j_call: TRBJ2-7
cdr3_aa: CASSLRWASGRELFF; cdr3_nt: TGTGCCAGCTCCTTAAGATGGGCTAGCGGGAGGGAGCTGTTTTTT; clone_size: .; d_call: TRBD2; v_call: TRBV27; j_call: TRBJ2-2
cdr3_aa: CASSPRTTPGYNEQFF; cdr3_nt: TGTGCCAGCAGCCCCAGGACTACCCCGGGTTACAATGAGCAGTTCTTC; clone_size: .; d_call: .; v_call: TRBV11-3; j_call: TRBJ2-1
cdr3_aa: CASSYYQGDEAFF; cdr3_nt: TGTGCCAGCAGTTACTACCAGGGTGATGAAGCTTTCTTT; clone_size: .; d_call: .; v_call: TRBV6-5; j_call: TRBJ1-1